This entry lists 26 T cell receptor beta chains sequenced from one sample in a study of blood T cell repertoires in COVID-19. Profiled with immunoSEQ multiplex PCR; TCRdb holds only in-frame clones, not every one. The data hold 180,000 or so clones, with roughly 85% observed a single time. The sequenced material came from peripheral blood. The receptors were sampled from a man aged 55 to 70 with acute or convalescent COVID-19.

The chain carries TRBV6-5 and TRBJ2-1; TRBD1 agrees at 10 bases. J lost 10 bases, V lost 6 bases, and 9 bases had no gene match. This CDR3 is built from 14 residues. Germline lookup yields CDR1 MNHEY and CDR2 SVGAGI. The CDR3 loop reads CASRGTGATREQFF. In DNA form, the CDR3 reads TGTGCCAGCAGGGGGACAGGGGCCACCAGGGAGCAGTTCTTC.

The CDR3 bases are TGCAGCGTTGATATAGGATTAGGGGCCAGTGGCTACACCTTC. Protein sequence: CSVDIGLGASGYTF. This chain links TRBV29-1 with TRBJ1-2, with D possibly matching TRBD1 (5 bases). The V end lost 3 bases, the J end lost 7 bases, and 18 bases lay between the germline ends. CDR1 is SQVTM and CDR2 is ANQGSEA in the germline V gene. The CDR3 consists of 14 residues.

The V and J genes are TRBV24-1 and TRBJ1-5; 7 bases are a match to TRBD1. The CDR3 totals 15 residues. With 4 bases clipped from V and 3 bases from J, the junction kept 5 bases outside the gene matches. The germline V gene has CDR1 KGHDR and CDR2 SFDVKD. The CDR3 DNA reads TGTGCCACCAGTGAGCGACAGGGCGACAATCAGCCCCAGCATTTT. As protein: CATSERQGDNQPQHF.

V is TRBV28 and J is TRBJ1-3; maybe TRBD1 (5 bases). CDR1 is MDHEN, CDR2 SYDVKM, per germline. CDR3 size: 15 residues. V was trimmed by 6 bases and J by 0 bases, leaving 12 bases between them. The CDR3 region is CASRIMGGSGNTIYF. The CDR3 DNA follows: TGTGCCAGCAGGATTATGGGGGGCTCTGGAAACACCATATATTTT.

The CDR3 sequence: CASSWRGGPIQYF. The DNA of the CDR3 is TGTGCCAGCAGTTGGCGGGGTGGACCCATTCAGTACTTC. The rearrangement links TRBV12-3 or TRBV12-4 to TRBJ2-4, with D possibly matching TRBD2 (6 bases). V was shortened by 4 bases and J by 9 bases, with 13 bases between the two germline ends. This CDR3 contains 13 residues.

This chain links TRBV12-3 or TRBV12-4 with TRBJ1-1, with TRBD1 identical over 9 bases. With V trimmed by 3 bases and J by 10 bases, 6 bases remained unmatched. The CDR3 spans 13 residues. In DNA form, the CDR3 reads TGTGCCAGCAGTTTTGGGACAGGGAGGCGAGCTTTCTTT. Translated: CASSFGTGRRAFF.

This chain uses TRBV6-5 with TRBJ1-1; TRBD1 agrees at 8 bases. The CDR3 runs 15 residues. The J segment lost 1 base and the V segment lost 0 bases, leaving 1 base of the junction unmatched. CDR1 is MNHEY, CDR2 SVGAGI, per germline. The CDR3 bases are TGTGCCAGCAGTTACTCACAGGGGGAGAACACTGAAGCTTTCTTT. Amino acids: CASSYSQGENTEAFF.

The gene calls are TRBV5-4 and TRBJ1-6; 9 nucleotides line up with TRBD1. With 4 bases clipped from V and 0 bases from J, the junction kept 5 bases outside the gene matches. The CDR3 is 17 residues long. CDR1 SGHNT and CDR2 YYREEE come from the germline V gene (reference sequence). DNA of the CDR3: TGTGCCAGCAGCGGGGGGACAGGGAGCTCCTATAATTCACCCCTCCACTTT. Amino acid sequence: CASSGGTGSSYNSPLHF.

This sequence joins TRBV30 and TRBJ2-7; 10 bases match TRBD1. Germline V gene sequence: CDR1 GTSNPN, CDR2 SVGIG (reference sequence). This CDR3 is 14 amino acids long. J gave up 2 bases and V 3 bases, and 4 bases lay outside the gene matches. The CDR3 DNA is TGTGCCTGGAGGACAGGGGGCGCAACCTACGAGCAGTACTTC. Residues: CAWRTGGATYEQYF.

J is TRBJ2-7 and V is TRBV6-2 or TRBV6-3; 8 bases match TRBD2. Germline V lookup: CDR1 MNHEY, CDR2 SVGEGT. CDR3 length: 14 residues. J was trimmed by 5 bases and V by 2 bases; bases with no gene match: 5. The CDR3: CASSYSGRSNEQYF. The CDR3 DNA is TGTGCCAGCAGTTACAGCGGGAGATCAAACGAGCAGTACTTC.

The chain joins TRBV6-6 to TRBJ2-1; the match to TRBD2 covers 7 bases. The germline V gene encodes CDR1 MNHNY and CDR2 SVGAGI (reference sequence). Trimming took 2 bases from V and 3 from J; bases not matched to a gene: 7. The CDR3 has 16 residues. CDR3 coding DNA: TGTGCCAGCAGTTACAGGTTAGCGGGTTACTACAATGAGCAGTTCTTC. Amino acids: CASSYRLAGYYNEQFF.

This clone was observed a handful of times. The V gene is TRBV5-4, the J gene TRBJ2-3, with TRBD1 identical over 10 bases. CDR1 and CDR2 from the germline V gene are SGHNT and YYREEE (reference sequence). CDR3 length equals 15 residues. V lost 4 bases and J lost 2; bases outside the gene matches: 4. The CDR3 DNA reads TGTGCCAGCAGCGCCGGGACAGGGGTCACAGATACGCAGTATTTT. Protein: CASSAGTGVTDTQYF.

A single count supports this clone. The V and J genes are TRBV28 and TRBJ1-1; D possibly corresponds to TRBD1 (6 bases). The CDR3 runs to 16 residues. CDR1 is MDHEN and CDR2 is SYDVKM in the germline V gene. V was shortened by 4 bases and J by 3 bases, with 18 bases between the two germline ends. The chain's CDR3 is CASSSPGGGADTEAFF. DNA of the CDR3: TGTGCCAGCAGTTCCCCCGGCGGGGGCGCCGACACTGAAGCTTTCTTT.

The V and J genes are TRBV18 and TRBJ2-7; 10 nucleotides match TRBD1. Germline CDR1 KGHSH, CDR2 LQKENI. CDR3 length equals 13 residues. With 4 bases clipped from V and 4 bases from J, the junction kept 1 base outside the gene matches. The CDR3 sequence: CASSLGQGYEQYF. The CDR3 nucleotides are TGTGCCAGCTCACTGGGACAGGGGTACGAGCAGTACTTC.

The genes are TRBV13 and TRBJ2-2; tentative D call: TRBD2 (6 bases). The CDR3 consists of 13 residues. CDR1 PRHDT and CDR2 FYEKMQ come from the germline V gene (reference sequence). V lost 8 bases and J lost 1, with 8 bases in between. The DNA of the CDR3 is TGTGCCAGCCGGAGGGTGAACACCGGGGAGCTGTTTTTT. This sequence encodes CASRRVNTGELFF.

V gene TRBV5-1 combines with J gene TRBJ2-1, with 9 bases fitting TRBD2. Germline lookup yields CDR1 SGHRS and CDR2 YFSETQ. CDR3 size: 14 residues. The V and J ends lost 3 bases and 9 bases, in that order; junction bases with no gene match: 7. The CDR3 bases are TGCGCCAGCAGCTCCTTAGCGGGAGTCGTTGAGCAGTTCTTC. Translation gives CASSSLAGVVEQFF.

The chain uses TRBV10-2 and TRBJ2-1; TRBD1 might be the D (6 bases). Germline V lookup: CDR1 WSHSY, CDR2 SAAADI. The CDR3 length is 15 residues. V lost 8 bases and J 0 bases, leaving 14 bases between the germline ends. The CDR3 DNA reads TGCGCCAGCCCCCACCACAGGGTCTCCTACAATGAGCAGTTCTTC. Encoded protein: CASPHHRVSYNEQFF.

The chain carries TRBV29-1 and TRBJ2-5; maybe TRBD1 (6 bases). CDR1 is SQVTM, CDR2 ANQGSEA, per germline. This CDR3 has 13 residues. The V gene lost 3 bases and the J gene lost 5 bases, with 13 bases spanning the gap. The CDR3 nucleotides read TGCAGCGTTGACCGGGACATAGGGGAGACCCAGTACTTC. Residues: CSVDRDIGETQYF.

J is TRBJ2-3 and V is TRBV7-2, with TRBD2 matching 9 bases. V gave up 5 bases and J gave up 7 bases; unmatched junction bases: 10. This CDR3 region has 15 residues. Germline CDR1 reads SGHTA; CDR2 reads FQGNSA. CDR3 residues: CASSLGGLALNTQYF. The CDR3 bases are TGTGCCAGCAGCCTAGGGGGACTAGCTTTAAATACGCAGTATTTT. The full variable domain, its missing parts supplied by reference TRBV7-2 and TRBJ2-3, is GAGVSQSPSNKVTEKGKDVELRCDPISGHTALYWYRQSLGQGLEFLIYFQGNSAPDKSGLPSDRFSAERTGGSVSTLTIQRTQQEDSAVYLCASSLGGLALNTQYFGPGTRLTVL.

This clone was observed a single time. CDR3 residues: CASSSPGVAVYYEQYF. The CDR3 DNA reads as TGTGCCAGCAGCTCCCCCGGGGTAGCGGTGTACTACGAGCAGTACTTC. This chain connects TRBV28 to TRBJ2-7; D possibly corresponds to TRBD2 (6 bases). V lost 6 bases, J lost 3 bases, and 21 bases lay in between. The CDR3 is 16 amino acids. Germline CDR1 is MDHEN and CDR2 is SYDVKM.

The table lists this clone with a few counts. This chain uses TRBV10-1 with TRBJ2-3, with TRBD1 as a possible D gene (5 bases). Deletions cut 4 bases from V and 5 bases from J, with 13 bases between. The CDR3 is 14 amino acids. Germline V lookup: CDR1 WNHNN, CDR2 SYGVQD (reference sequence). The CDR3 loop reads CASSVGPRKDTQYF. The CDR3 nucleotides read TGCGCCAGCAGTGTGGGGCCCAGAAAAGATACGCAGTATTTT.

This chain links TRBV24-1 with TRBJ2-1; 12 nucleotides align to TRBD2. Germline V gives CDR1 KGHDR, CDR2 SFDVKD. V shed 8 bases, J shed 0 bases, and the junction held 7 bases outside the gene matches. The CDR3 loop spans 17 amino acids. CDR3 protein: CATIILAGGPSYNEQFF. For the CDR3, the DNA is TGTGCCACCATTATACTAGCGGGAGGTCCCTCCTACAATGAGCAGTTCTTC.

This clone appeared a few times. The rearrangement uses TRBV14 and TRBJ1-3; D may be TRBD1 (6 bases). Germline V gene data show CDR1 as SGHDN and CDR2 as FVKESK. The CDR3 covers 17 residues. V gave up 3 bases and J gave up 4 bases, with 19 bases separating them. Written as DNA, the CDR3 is TGTGCCAGCAGCCAGACCGACTTCAGGGGTAGGGGAAACACCATATATTTT. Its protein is CASSQTDFRGRGNTIYF. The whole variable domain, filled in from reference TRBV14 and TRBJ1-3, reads EAGVTQFPSHSVIEKGQTVTLRCDPISGHDNLYWYRRVMGKEIKFLLHFVKESKQDESGMPNNRFLAERTGGTYSTLKVQPAELEDSGVYFCASSQTDFRGRGNTIYFGEGSWLTVV.

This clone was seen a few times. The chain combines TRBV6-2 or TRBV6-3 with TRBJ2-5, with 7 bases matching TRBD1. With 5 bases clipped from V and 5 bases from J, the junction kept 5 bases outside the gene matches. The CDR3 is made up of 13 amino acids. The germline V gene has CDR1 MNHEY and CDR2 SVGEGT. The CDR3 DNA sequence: TGTGCCAGCAGTCCCACAGGGGTGGAGACCCAGTACTTC. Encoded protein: CASSPTGVETQYF.

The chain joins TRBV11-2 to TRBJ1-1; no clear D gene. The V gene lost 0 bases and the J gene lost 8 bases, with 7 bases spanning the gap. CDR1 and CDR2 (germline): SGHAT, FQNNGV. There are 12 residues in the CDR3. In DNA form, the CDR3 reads TGTGCCAGCAGCTTAGATCGCCGGGAAGCTTTCTTT. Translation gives CASSLDRREAFF. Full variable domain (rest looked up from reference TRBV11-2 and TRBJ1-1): EAGVAQSPRYKIIEKRQSVAFWCNPISGHATLYWYQQILGQGPKLLIQFQNNGVVDDSQLPKDRFSAERLKGVDSTLKIQPAKLEDSAVYLCASSLDRREAFFGQGTRLTVV.

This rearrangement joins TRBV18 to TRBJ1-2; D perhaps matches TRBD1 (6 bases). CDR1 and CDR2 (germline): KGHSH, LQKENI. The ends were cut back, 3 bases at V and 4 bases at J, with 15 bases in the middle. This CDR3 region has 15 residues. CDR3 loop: CASSPIRTEGYGYTF. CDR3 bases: TGTGCCAGCTCACCCATCAGGACAGAGGGCTATGGCTACACCTTC. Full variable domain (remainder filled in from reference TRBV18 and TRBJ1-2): NAGVMQNPRHLVRRRGQEARLRCSPMKGHSHVYWYRQLPEEGLKFMVYLQKENIIDESGMPKERFSAEFPKEGPSILRIQQVVRGDSAAYFCASSPIRTEGYGYTFGSGTRLTVV.